This TCR beta chain was captured by sequencing in a study of blood T cells in healthy people across ages. This CDR3 spans 14 amino acids. The ends lost 8 bases at V and 7 bases at J; junction bases unmatched: 6. A sample-barcoded 5' primer and a J-beta primer mix were used in a second PCR of about 7 to 12 cycles. MiXCR, run by TCRdb on the 5' RACE reads, gives a single entry per CDR3 protein. The sample has 1.5 million to 2 million distinct CDR3 sequences, around half seen once; the top ten hold 2.1%. This sequence joins TRBV12-3 or TRBV12-4 and TRBJ2-1; 12 positions match TRBD2. The sequence derives from a woman aged 40 to 50 in good health. Material for sequencing was blood. The CDR3 bases are TGTGCCAGCGGAAGGACTAGCGGGGTTAATGAGCAGTTCTTC. The encoded protein is CASGRTSGVNEQFF.